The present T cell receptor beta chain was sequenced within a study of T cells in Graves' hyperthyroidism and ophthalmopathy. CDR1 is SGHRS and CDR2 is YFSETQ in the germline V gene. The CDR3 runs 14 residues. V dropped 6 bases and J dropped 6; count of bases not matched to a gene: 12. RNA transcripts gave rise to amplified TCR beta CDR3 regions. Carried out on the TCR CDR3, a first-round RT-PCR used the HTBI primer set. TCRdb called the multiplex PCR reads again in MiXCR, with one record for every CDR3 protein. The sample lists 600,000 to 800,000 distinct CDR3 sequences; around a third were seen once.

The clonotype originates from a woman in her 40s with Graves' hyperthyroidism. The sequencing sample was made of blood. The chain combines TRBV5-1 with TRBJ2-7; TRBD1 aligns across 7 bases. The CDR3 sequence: CASTRWDRRREQYF. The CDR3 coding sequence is TGCGCCAGCACCCGCTGGGACAGACGACGCGAGCAGTACTTC. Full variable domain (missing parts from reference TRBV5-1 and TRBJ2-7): KAGVTQTPRYLIKTRGQQVTLSCSPISGHRSVSWYQQTPGQGLQFLFEYFSETQRNKGNFPGRFSGRQFSNSRSEMNVSTLELGDSALYLCASTRWDRRREQYFGPGTRLTVT.